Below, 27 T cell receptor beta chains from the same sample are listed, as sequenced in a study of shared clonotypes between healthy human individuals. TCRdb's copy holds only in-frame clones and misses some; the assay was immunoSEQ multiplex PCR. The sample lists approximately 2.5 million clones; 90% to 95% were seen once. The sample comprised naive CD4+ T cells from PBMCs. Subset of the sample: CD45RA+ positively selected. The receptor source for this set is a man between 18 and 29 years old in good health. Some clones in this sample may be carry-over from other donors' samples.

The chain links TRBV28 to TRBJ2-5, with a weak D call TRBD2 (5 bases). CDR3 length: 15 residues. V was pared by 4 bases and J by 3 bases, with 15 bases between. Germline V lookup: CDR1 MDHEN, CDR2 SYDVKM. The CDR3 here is CASSSTGLGEETQYF. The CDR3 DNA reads TGTGCCAGCAGTTCCACGGGTCTCGGGGAAGAGACCCAGTACTTC. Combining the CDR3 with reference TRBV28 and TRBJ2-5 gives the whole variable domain DVKVTQSSRYLVKRTGEKVFLECVQDMDHENMFWYRQDPGLGLRLIYFSYDVKMKEKGDIPEGYSVSREKKERFSLILESASTNQTSMYLCASSSTGLGEETQYFGPGTRLLVL.

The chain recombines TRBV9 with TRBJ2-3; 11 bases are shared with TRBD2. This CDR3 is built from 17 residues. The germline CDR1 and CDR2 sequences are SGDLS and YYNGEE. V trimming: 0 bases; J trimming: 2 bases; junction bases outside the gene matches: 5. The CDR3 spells CASSVAPSGRNTDTQYF. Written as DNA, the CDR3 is TGTGCCAGCAGCGTAGCGCCTAGCGGGAGGAACACAGATACGCAGTATTTT.

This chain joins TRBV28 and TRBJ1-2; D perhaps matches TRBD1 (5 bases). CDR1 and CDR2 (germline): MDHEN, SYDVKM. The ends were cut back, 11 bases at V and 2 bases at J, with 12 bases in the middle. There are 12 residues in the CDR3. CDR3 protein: CALLTVNYGYTF. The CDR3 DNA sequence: TGTGCCCTATTGACAGTCAACTATGGCTACACCTTC.

The CDR3 DNA is TGTGCCAGCAGCTTGGAACGGCTGGGTGTAGATGGCTACACCTTC. As protein: CASSLERLGVDGYTF. The rearrangement joins TRBV11-2 to TRBJ1-2; D uncertain. Germline V lookup: CDR1 SGHAT, CDR2 FQNNGV. This CDR3 has 15 amino acids. V gave up 3 bases and J gave up 6 bases, with 17 bases separating them.

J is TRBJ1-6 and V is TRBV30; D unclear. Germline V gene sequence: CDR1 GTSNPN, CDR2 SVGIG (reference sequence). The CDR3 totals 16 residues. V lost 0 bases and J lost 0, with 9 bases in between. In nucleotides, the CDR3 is TGTGCCTGGAGTGTCGTCCAGAACTCCTATAATTCACCCCTCCACTTT. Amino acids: CAWSVVQNSYNSPLHF.

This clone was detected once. The CDR3 region is CASSFHLQDLGNTIYF. The DNA of the CDR3 is TGTGCCAGCAGCTTTCATCTCCAGGACCTCGGAAACACCATATATTTT. The V gene is TRBV7-9, the J gene TRBJ1-3; D remains ambiguous. This CDR3 region has 16 residues. The V end lost 3 bases, the J end lost 4 bases, and 16 bases lay between the germline ends. The V gene's germline CDR1 is SEHNR and CDR2 FQNEAQ (reference sequence). Looking up the rest from reference TRBV7-9 and TRBJ1-3 gives the full variable domain: DTGVSQNPRHKITKRGQNVTFRCDPISEHNRLYWYRQTLGQGPEFLTYFQNEAQLEKSRLLSDRFSAERPKGSFSTLEIQRTEQGDSAMYLCASSFHLQDLGNTIYFGEGSWLTVV.

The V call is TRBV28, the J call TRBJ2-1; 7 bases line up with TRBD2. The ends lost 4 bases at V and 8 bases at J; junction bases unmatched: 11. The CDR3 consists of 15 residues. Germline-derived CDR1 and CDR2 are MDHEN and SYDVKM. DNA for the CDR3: TGTGCCAGCAGTTCTGCGGGAGTTCGTTGGGATGAGCAGTTCTTC. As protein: CASSSAGVRWDEQFF. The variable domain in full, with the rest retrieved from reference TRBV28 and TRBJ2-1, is DVKVTQSSRYLVKRTGEKVFLECVQDMDHENMFWYRQDPGLGLRLIYFSYDVKMKEKGDIPEGYSVSREKKERFSLILESASTNQTSMYLCASSSAGVRWDEQFFGPGTRLTVL.

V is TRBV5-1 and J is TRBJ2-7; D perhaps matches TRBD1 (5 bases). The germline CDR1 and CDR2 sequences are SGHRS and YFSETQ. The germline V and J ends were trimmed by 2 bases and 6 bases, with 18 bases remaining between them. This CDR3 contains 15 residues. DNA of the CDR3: TGCGCCAGCAGCTTCCGGTCGGAAGGGGTGAGCGAGCAGTACTTC. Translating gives CASSFRSEGVSEQYF. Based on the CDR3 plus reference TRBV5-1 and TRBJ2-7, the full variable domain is KAGVTQTPRYLIKTRGQQVTLSCSPISGHRSVSWYQQTPGQGLQFLFEYFSETQRNKGNFPGRFSGRQFSNSRSEMNVSTLELGDSALYLCASSFRSEGVSEQYFGPGTRLTVT.

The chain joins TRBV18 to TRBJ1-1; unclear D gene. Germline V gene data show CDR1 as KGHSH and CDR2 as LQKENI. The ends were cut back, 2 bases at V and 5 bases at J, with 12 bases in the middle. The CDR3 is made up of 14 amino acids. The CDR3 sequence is CASSPVGYGTEAFF. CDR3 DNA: TGTGCCAGCTCACCAGTCGGGTATGGAACTGAAGCTTTCTTT.

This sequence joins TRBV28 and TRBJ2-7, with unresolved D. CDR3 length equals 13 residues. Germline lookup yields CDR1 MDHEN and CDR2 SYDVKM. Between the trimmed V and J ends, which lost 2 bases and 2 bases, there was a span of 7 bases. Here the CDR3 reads CASSLRSAYEQYF. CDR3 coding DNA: TGTGCCAGCAGTTTAAGGTCAGCCTACGAGCAGTACTTC. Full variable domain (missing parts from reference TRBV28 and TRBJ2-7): DVKVTQSSRYLVKRTGEKVFLECVQDMDHENMFWYRQDPGLGLRLIYFSYDVKMKEKGDIPEGYSVSREKKERFSLILESASTNQTSMYLCASSLRSAYEQYFGPGTRLTVT.

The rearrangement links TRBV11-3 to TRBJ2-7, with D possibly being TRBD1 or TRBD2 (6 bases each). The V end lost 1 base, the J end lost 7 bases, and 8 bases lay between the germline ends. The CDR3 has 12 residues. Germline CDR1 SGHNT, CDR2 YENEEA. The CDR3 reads CASSLGGGEQYF. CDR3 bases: TGTGCCAGCAGCTTAGGAGGGGGGGAGCAGTACTTC.

The CDR3 nucleotides read TGTGCCAGCAGCCTCTACAGGACCCCCGGGGAGCTGTTTTTT. It encodes CASSLYRTPGELFF. The chain combines TRBV7-6 with TRBJ2-2; possible D gene TRBD1, 5 bases. From germline, CDR1 is SGHVS and CDR2 FNYEAQ. The CDR3 consists of 14 residues. V dropped 5 bases and J dropped 6 bases, with 13 bases sitting between them. The complete variable domain, with remaining parts taken from reference TRBV7-6 and TRBJ2-2, reads GAGVSQSPRYKVTKRGQDVALRCDPISGHVSLYWYRQALGQGPEFLTYFNYEAQQDKSGLPNDRFSAERPEGSISTLTIQRTEQRDSAMYRCASSLYRTPGELFFGEGSRLTVL.

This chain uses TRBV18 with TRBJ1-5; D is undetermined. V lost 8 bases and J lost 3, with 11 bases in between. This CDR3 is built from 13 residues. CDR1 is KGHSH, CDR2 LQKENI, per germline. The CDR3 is CASAAGPNQPQHF. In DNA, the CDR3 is TGTGCCAGCGCCGCAGGCCCCAATCAGCCCCAGCATTTT.

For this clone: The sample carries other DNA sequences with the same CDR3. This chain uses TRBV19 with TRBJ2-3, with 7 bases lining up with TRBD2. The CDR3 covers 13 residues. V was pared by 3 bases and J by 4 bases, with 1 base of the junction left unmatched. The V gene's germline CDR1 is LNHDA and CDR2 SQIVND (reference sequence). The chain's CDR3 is CASSIAGADTQYF. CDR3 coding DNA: TGTGCCAGTAGTATCGCGGGAGCAGATACGCAGTATTTT.

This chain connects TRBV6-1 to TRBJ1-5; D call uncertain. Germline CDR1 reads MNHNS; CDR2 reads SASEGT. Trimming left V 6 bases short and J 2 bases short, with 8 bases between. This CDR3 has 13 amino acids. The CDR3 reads CASRNIGNQPQHF. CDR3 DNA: TGTGCCAGCAGGAACATCGGCAATCAGCCCCAGCATTTT.

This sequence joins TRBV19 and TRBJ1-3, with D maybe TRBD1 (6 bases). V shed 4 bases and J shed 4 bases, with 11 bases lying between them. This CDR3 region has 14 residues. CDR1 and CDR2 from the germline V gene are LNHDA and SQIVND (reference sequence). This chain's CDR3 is CASSTTGPGNTIYF. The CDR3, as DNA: TGTGCCAGTAGTACTACAGGGCCCGGAAACACCATATATTTT.

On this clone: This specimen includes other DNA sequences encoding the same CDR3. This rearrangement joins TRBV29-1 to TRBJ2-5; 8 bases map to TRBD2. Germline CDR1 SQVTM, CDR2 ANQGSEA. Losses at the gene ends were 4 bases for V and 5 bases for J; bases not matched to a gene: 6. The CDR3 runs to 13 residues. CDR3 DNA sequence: TGCAGCGTTGCCGGGAGGGCCCGGGAGACCCAGTACTTC. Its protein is CSVAGRARETQYF.

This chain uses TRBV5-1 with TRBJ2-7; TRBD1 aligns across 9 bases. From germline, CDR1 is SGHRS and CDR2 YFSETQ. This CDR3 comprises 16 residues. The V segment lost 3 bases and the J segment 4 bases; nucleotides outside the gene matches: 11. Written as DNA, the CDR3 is TGCGCCAGCAGCTACGGGACAGGGTCGAAAGGTTACGAGCAGTACTTC. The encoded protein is CASSYGTGSKGYEQYF.

In DNA, the CDR3 is TGTGCCTGTATTGGAGGCAGCCCAAACTATGGCTACACCTTC. This encodes CACIGGSPNYGYTF. The gene calls are TRBV30 and TRBJ1-2; D gene uncertain. CDR3 length: 14 residues. V dropped 6 bases and J dropped 2 bases, with 16 bases sitting between them. The germline gives CDR1 GTSNPN, CDR2 SVGIG (reference sequence).

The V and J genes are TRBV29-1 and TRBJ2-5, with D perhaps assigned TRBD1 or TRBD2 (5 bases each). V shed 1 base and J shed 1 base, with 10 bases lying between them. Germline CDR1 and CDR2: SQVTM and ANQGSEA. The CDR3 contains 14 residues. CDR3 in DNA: TGCAGCGTTGAAGTCCCCGGGACCCAAGAGACCCAGTACTTC. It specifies CSVEVPGTQETQYF.

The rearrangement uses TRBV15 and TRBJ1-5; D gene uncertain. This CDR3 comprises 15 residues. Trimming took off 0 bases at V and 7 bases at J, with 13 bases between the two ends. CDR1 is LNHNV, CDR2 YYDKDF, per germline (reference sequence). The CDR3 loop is CATSRDAGLGQPQHF. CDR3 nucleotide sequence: TGTGCCACCAGCAGAGATGCCGGGCTTGGACAGCCCCAGCATTTT. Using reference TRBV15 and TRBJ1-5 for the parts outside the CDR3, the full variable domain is DAMVIQNPRYQVTQFGKPVTLSCSQTLNHNVMYWYQQKSSQAPKLLFHYYDKDFNNEADTPDNFQSRRPNTSFCFLDIRSPGLGDTAMYLCATSRDAGLGQPQHFGDGTRLSIL.

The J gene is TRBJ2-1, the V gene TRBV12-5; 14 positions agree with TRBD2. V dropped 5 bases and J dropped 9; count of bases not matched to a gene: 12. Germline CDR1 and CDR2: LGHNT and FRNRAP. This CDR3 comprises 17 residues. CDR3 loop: CASGPPGTSGSQPEQFF. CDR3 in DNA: TGTGCTAGTGGTCCTCCGGGGACTAGCGGGAGCCAACCTGAGCAGTTCTTC.

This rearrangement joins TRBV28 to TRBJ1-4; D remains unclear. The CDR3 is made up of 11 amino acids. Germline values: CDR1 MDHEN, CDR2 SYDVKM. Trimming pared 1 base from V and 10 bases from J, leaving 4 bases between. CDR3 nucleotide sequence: TGTGCCAGCAGTTTATCCGGAAAACTGTTTTTT. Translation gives CASSLSGKLFF.

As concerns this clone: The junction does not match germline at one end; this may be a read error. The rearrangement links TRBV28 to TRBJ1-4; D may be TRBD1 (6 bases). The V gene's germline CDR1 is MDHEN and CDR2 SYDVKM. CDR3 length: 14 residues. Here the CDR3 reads CASSPGQTIEKLFF. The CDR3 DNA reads TGTGCCAGCAGTCCGGGACAAACTATTGAAAAACTGTTTTTT.

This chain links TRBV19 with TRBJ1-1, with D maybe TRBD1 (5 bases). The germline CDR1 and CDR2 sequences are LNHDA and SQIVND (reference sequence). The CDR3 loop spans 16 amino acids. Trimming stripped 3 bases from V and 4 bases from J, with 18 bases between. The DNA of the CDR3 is TGTGCCAGTAGTATGAGGTGGAGGGCCGGGGCCACTGAAGCTTTCTTT. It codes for CASSMRWRAGATEAFF.

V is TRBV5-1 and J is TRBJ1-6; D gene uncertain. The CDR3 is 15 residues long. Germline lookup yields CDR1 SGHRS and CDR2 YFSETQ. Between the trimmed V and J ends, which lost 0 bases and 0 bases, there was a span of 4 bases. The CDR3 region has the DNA TGCGCCAGCAGCTTGGGAAGCTCCTATAATTCACCCCTCCACTTT. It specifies CASSLGSSYNSPLHF.

CDR3 bases: TGTGCCAGCAGCCCCACCCGGGTTTCAGAAAAACTGTTTTTT. Translated, it gives CASSPTRVSEKLFF. This chain joins TRBV7-2 and TRBJ1-4; D remains ambiguous. V was cut by 5 bases and J by 8 bases, with 15 bases left in between. The CDR3 has 14 residues. CDR1 is SGHTA and CDR2 is FQGNSA in the germline V gene.